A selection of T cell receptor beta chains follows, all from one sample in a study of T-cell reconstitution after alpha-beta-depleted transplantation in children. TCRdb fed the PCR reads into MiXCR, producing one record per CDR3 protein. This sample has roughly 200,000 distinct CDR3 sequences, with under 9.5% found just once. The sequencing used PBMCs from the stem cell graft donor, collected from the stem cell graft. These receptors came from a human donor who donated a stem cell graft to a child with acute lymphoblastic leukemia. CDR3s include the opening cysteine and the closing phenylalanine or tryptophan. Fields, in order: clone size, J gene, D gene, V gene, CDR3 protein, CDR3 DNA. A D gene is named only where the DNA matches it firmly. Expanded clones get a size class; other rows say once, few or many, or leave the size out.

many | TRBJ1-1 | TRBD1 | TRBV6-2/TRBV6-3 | CASSYSGTGNEAFF | TGTGCCAGCAGTTATTCGGGGACAGGGAATGAAGCTTTCTTT
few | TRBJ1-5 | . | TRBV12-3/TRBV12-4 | CASSRQNNQPQHF | TGTGCCAGCAGCCGACAGAACAATCAGCCCCAGCATTTT
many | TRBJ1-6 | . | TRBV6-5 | CASSYGHRGSPLHF | TGTGCCAGCAGTTACGGGCACCGTGGTTCACCCCTCCACTTT
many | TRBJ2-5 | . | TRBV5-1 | CASSLGQVRETQYF | TGCGCCAGCAGCTTGGGACAGGTTCGAGAGACCCAGTACTTC
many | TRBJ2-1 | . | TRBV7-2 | CASSLSGLNEQFF | TGTGCCAGCAGCTTATCCGGCCTAAATGAGCAGTTCTTC
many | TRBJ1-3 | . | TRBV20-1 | CSARYESSGNTIYF | TGCAGTGCCAGATACGAAAGCTCTGGAAACACCATATATTTT
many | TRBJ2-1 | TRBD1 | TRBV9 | CASSVAGQGFNEQFF | TGTGCCAGCAGCGTGGCGGGACAGGGGTTCAATGAGCAGTTCTTC
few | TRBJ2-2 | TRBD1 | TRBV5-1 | CASSSDRVVGTGELFF | TGCGCCAGCAGCAGTGACAGGGTCGTCGGTACCGGGGAGCTGTTTTTT
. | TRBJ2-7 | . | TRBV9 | CARSVKGYEQYF | TGTGCCAGATCGGTCAAAGGGTACGAGCAGTACTTC
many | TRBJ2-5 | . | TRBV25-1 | CASSAAPFSGSAETQYF | TGTGCCAGCAGTGCCGCTCCCTTTAGTGGCTCGGCAGAGACCCAGTACTTC
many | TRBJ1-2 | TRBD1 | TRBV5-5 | CASSLDEGAGSYGYTF | TGTGCCAGCAGCTTGGACGAGGGGGCAGGGAGCTATGGCTACACCTTC
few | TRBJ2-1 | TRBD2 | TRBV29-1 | CSVGGLAGALSYNEQFF | TGCAGCGTCGGGGGACTAGCGGGGGCCCTCTCCTACAATGAGCAGTTCTTC
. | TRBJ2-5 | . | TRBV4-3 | CASSRRIGQETQYF | TGCGCCAGCAGCCGTCGTATAGGGCAAGAGACCCAGTACTTC
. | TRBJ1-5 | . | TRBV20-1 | CCASLHGQRNQPQHF | TGCTGCGCTAGCCTCCACGGGCAACGCAATCAGCCCCAGCATTTT
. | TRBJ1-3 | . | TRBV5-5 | CASSFGTQGGNTIYF | TGTGCCAGCAGCTTTGGCACCCAGGGCGGAAACACCATATATTTT
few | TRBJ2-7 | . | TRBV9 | CASSVGPGGDSSYEQYF | TGTGCCAGCAGCGTAGGACCTGGCGGGGACAGCTCCTACGAGCAGTACTTC
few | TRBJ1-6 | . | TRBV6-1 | CASREDRPNSPLHF | TGTGCCAGCAGGGAGGACAGACCAAATTCACCCCTCCACTTT
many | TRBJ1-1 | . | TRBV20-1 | CSAREDRGNTEAFF | TGCAGTGCTAGAGAGGATCGGGGGAACACTGAAGCTTTCTTT
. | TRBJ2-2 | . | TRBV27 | CASSFSFGSTGELFF | TGTGCCAGCAGTTTCAGTTTTGGGAGCACCGGGGAGCTGTTTTTT
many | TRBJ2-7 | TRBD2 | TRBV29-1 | CSVSAGELNSYEQYF | TGCAGCGTTTCAGCGGGGGAACTCAACTCCTACGAGCAGTACTTC
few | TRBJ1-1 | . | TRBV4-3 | CASSAEVNTEAFF | TGCGCCAGCAGCGCCGAGGTGAACACTGAAGCTTTCTTT
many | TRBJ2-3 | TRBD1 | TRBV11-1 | CASTSLRDRGLSGATQYF | TGTGCCAGTACCTCCCTCCGGGACAGGGGACTCTCCGGAGCGACGCAGTATTTT